This T cell receptor beta chain was retrieved from a study of T-cell reconstitution after alpha-beta-depleted transplantation in children. Germline V gene sequence: CDR1 SGHRS, CDR2 YFSETQ. The CDR3 loop spans 13 amino acids. Trimming cost V 4 bases and J 2 bases; bases outside gene matches: 2. Study-wide points: The origin of alpha-beta T cells about two months after transplant was reportedly several hundred expanded graft clones.

Of note for this clonotype: Its antigen remains unknown.

Using unique molecular identifiers, the investigators prepared the TCRbeta library. In TCRdb, the PCR reads were re-called with MiXCR into one record per CDR3 protein. This table holds 45,000 to 50,000 distinct CDR3 sequences, under 60% found once. This TCR was sampled from a boy in the first two years of life with SCID, due to receive a stem cell transplant. The specimen was peripheral blood, collected before TCRalphabeta/CD19-depleted stem cell transplant. The chain couples TRBV5-1 to TRBJ2-7; TRBD1 matches at 8 bases. The CDR3 sequence is CASSGGQAYEQYF. The CDR3 coding sequence is TGCGCCAGCAGCGGGGGACAGGCCTACGAGCAGTACTTC.